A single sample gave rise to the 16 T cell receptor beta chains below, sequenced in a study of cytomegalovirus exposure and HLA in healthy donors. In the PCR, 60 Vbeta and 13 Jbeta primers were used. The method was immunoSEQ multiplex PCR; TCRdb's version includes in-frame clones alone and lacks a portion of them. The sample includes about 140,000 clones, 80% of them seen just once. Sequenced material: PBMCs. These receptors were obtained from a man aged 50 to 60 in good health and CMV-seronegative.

CDR3 bases: TGTGCCAGCAGCTTGGGGACTAGCGGAACCTACGAGCAGTACTTC. Protein sequence: CASSLGTSGTYEQYF. The chain links TRBV7-8 to TRBJ2-7, with 11 bases fitting TRBD2. The germline gives CDR1 SGHVS, CDR2 FQNEAQ. This CDR3 has 15 residues. J was trimmed by 2 bases and V by 3 bases; bases with no gene match: 3.

DNA of the CDR3: TGTGCCACGCGACAGGCGACTAACTATGGCTACACCTTC. As protein: CATRQATNYGYTF. The V call is TRBV19, the J call TRBJ1-2, with a possible D match to TRBD1 (6 bases). Germline CDR1 is LNHDA and CDR2 is SQIVND (reference sequence). V shed 10 bases and J shed 0 bases, with 12 bases lying between them. This CDR3 has 13 residues.

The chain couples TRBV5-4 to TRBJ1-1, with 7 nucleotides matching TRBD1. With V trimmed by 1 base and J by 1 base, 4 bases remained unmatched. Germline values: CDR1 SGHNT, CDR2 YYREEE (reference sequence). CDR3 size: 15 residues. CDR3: CASSLRDSWNTEAFF. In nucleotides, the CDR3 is TGTGCCAGCAGCTTGAGGGACAGCTGGAACACTGAAGCTTTCTTT.

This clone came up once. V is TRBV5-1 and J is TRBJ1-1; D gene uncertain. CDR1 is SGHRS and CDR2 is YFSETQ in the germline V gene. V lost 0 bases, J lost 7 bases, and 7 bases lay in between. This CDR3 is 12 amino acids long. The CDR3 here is CASSLDGSEAFF. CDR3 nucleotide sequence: TGCGCCAGCAGCTTGGACGGGAGTGAAGCTTTCTTT.

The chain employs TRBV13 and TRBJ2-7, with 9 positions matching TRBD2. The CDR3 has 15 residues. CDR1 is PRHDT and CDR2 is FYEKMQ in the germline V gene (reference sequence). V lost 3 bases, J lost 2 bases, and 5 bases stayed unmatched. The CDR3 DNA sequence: TGTGCCAGCAGCTTTCAATCTAGCGGGGCCTACGAGCAGTACTTC. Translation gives CASSFQSSGAYEQYF.

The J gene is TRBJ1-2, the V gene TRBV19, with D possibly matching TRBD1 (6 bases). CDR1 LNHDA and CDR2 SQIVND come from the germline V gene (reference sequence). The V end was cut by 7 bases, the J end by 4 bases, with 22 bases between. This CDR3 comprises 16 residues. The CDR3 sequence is CASTPRGATRGYGYTF. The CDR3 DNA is TGTGCCAGTACCCCGAGAGGGGCCACCAGGGGCTATGGCTACACCTTC.

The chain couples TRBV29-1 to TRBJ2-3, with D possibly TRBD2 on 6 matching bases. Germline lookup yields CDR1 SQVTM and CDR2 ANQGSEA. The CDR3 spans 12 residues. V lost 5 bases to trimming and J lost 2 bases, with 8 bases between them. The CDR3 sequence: CSVRLVTDTQYF. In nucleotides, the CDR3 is TGCAGCGTTAGACTAGTCACAGATACGCAGTATTTT.

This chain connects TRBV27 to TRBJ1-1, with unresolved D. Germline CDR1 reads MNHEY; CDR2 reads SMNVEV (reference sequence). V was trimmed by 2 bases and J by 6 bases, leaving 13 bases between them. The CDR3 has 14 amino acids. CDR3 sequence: CASSLRSPRAEAFF. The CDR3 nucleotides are TGTGCCAGCAGTTTAAGGTCGCCGAGGGCTGAAGCTTTCTTT.

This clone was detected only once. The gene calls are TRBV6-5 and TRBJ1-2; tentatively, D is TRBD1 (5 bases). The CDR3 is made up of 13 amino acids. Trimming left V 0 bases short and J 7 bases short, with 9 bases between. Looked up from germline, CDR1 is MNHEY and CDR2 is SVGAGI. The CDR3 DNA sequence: TGTGCCAGCAGTTACTCGGGGGGAGGTGGCTACACCTTC. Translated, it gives CASSYSGGGGYTF.

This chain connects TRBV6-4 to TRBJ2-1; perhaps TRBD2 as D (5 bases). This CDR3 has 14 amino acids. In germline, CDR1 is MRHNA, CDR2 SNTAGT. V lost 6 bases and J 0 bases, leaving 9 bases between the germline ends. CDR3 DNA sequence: TGTGCCAGCAGACTAGTCAGCTCCTACAATGAGCAGTTCTTC. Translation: CASRLVSSYNEQFF.

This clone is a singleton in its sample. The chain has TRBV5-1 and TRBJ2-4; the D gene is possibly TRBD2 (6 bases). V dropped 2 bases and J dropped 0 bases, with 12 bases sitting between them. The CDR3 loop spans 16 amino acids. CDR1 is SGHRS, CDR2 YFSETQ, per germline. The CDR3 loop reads CASSFLPSVAKNIQYF. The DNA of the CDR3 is TGCGCCAGCAGCTTTTTGCCTAGCGTAGCCAAAAACATTCAGTACTTC.

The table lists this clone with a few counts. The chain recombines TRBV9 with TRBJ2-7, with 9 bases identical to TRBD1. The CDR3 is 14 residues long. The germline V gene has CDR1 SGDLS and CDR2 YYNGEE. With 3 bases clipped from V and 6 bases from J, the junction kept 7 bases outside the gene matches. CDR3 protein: CASSGPGQGLEQYF. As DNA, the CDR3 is TGTGCCAGCAGCGGACCGGGACAGGGTCTCGAGCAGTACTTC.

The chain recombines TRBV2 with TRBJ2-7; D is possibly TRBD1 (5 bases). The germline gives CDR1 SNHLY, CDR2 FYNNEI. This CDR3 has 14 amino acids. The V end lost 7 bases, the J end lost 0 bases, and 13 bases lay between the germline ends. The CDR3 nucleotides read TGTGCCAGCACCCGACAGCTCAGCTCCTACGAGCAGTACTTC. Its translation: CASTRQLSSYEQYF.

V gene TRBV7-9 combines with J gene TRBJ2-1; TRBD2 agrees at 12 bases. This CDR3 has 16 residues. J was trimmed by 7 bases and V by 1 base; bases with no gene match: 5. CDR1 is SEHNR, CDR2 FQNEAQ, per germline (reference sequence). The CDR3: CASSLDGTSGLNEQFF. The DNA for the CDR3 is TGTGCCAGCAGCTTAGACGGGACTAGCGGGTTGAATGAGCAGTTCTTC.

The CDR3 is CATTRSGDSYEQYF. CDR3 coding DNA: TGTGCCACGACAAGATCAGGGGACTCCTACGAGCAGTACTTC. V usage is TRBV10-3 and J usage is TRBJ2-7; tentatively, D is TRBD1 (6 bases). The germline CDR1 and CDR2 sequences are ENHRY and SYGVKD. This CDR3 contains 14 residues. V lost 10 bases and J 0 bases, leaving 16 bases between the germline ends.

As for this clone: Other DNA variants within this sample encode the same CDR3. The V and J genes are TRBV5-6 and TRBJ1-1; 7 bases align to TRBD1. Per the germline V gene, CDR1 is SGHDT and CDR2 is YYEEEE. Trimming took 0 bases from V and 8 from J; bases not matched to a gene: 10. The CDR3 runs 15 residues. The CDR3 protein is CASSLGRQGGTEAFF. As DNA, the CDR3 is TGTGCCAGCAGCTTGGGTCGGCAGGGGGGCACCGAAGCTTTCTTT.